The sequence of this T cell receptor beta chain was determined in a study of blood T cell repertoires in COVID-19. Whole-study context: The samples span acute and convalescent COVID-19 from the United States, Italy and Spain. T cells, B-cell-depleted T cells, or PBMCs supplied cDNA or gDNA.

The protocol was immunoSEQ multiplex PCR, while the TCRdb copy is restricted to in-frame clones and leaves out a portion. Here the sample spans about 94,000 clones, 80% to 85% being singletons. With regard to this clone: The junction and the germline gene differ at one end; a read error may be behind it.

From germline, CDR1 is KGHDR and CDR2 SFDVKD. The CDR3 has 16 amino acids. This TCR was sampled from a man aged 55-75 years with acute or convalescent COVID-19. The source material was peripheral blood. The V gene is TRBV24-1, the J gene TRBJ1-1, with TRBD1 identical over 12 bases. This CDR3 reads CATSPGQGALNTEAFF. CDR3 nucleotides: TGTGCCACCAGCCCGGGACAGGGGGCCTTGAATACTGAAGCTTTCTTT.